The 30 T cell receptor beta chains in this list originate from one sample, sequenced in a study of CD8+ T cells in alopecia areata. Regarding treatment: oral pan-JAK inhibitor, 5-10 mg twice daily. Peripheral blood and lesional scalp punch biopsies came from alopecia areata patients. TCR sequencing used cDNA made by reverse transcription of extracted RNA. Clones were sequenced by immunoSEQ multiplex PCR, and TCRdb holds only the in-frame ones, with some missing. Altogether about 1,500 clones are present, approximately 82% being singletons, with the ten largest covering more than 9%. This material consisted of skin, taken at week 24, from a patient treated with tofacitinib. The receptors were gathered from a human donor with alopecia areata.

The rearrangement links TRBV6-1 to TRBJ2-7, with TRBD2 matching over 12 bases. Trimming cost V 4 bases and J 2 bases; bases outside gene matches: 6. The CDR3 covers 16 residues. The germline CDR1 and CDR2 sequences are MNHNS and SASEGT. The CDR3 region is CASSAYSSGGAYEQYF. CDR3 nucleotides: TGTGCCAGCAGTGCGTACTCTAGCGGGGGGGCCTACGAGCAGTACTTC.

Of note for this clone: The same CDR3 also results from other DNA sequences found in this sample. In nucleotides, the CDR3 is TGTGCCAGCAGCGGACAGCAGAATCAGCCCCAGCATTTT. This translates into CASSGQQNQPQHF. The chain is built from TRBV6-5 and TRBJ1-5, with D maybe TRBD1 (6 bases). The CDR3 contains 13 residues. Germline loops: CDR1 MNHEY, CDR2 SVGAGI. V lost 6 bases and J 4 bases, leaving 10 bases between the germline ends.

This chain uses TRBV5-6 with TRBJ1-2; 7 bases match TRBD1. The V segment lost 4 bases and the J segment 8 bases; nucleotides outside the gene matches: 11. This CDR3 spans 14 amino acids. CDR1 and CDR2 from the germline V gene are SGHDT and YYEEEE. The CDR3 bases are TGTGCCAGCAGCCCCCTAGACAGGGAGGGCGGCTACACCTTC. Translated: CASSPLDREGGYTF.

The gene calls are TRBV15 and TRBJ2-3; TRBD2 aligns across 15 bases. CDR3 size: 16 residues. With V trimmed by 1 base and J by 6 bases, 2 bases remained unmatched. Looked up from germline, CDR1 is LNHNV and CDR2 is YYDKDF (reference sequence). In nucleotides, the CDR3 is TGTGCCACCAGCAGAGGGACTAGCGGGGGGGCCGATACGCAGTATTTT. Translating gives CATSRGTSGGADTQYF.

The chain combines TRBV5-1 with TRBJ2-5, with a tentative D call TRBD2 (6 bases). This CDR3 has 13 residues. Trimming stripped 5 bases from V and 0 bases from J, with 8 bases between. CDR1 and CDR2 (germline): SGHRS, YFSETQ. The CDR3 DNA reads as TGCGCCAGCAGTCGGAGGGACCAAGAGACCCAGTACTTC. It specifies CASSRRDQETQYF.

This clone has more than one count but fewer than ten. J is TRBJ1-5 and V is TRBV27, with a possible D match to TRBD1 (6 bases). Germline lookup yields CDR1 MNHEY and CDR2 SMNVEV (reference sequence). This CDR3 comprises 14 residues. V was trimmed by 6 bases and J by 1 base, leaving 10 bases between them. The CDR3 region is CASRHRESNQPQHF. The CDR3 DNA follows: TGTGCCAGCAGACACAGGGAAAGCAATCAGCCCCAGCATTTT.

The gene calls are TRBV2 and TRBJ2-3; TRBD1 is a possible D gene (7 bases). V was trimmed by 7 bases and J by 4 bases, leaving 12 bases between them. CDR1 is SNHLY and CDR2 is FYNNEI in the germline V gene. CDR3 length: 13 residues. As DNA, the CDR3 is TGTGCCAGCAAGGAGGGGGCTGCAGATACGCAGTATTTT. It is translated as CASKEGAADTQYF. Together with reference TRBV2 and TRBJ2-3, the CDR3 gives the full variable domain: EPEVTQTPSHQVTQMGQEVILRCVPISNHLYFYWYRQILGQKVEFLVSFYNNEISEKSEIFDDQFSVERPDGSNFTLKIRSTKLEDSAMYFCASKEGAADTQYFGPGTRLTVL.

The V call is TRBV5-1, the J call TRBJ1-1; tentatively, D is TRBD1 (5 bases). Trimming pared 4 bases from V and 1 base from J, leaving 14 bases between. There are 15 residues in the CDR3. Germline-derived CDR1 and CDR2 are SGHRS and YFSETQ. CDR3 in amino acids: CASSPSVGGNTEAFF. In DNA form, the CDR3 reads TGCGCCAGCAGCCCGAGTGTCGGGGGGAACACTGAAGCTTTCTTT.

The chain's CDR3 is CSVESGSGYTF. CDR3 coding DNA: TGCAGCGTTGAATCGGGATCTGGCTACACCTTC. V is TRBV29-1 and J is TRBJ1-2; D uncertain. Trimming stripped 2 bases from V and 7 bases from J, with 8 bases between. Germline loops: CDR1 SQVTM, CDR2 ANQGSEA. The length of the CDR3 is 11 residues.

This clone came up once. As DNA, the CDR3 is TGCAGCGTTGACGATCCGGGCAATGAGCAGTTCTTC. Residues: CSVDDPGNEQFF. The chain joins TRBV29-1 to TRBJ2-1; D remains unclear. Germline-derived CDR1 and CDR2 are SQVTM and ANQGSEA. V lost 3 bases and J lost 6, with 9 bases in between. The CDR3 loop spans 12 amino acids.

This chain uses TRBV7-3 with TRBJ2-3; D possibly corresponds to TRBD2 (6 bases). Between the trimmed V and J ends, which lost 1 base and 0 bases, there was a span of 14 bases. CDR1 is SGHTA and CDR2 is FQGTGA in the germline V gene. The CDR3 consists of 17 residues. The CDR3 loop reads CASSLIPGAISTDTQYF. CDR3 nucleotide sequence: TGTGCCAGCAGCTTAATCCCGGGAGCCATTAGCACAGATACGCAGTATTTT. Based on the CDR3 plus reference TRBV7-3 and TRBJ2-3, the full variable domain is GAGVSQTPSNKVTEKGKYVELRCDPISGHTALYWYRQSLGQGPEFLIYFQGTGAADDSGLPNDRFFAVRPEGSVSTLKIQRTERGDSAVYLCASSLIPGAISTDTQYFGPGTRLTVL.

The chain combines TRBV28 with TRBJ2-6; D remains unclear. Germline V CDR1 and CDR2: MDHEN, SYDVKM. The CDR3 sequence is 17 residues long. Trimming stripped 4 bases from V and 5 bases from J, with 18 bases between. The CDR3 region is CASSSQRTQSRANVLTF. The CDR3 nucleotides are TGTGCCAGCAGTTCGCAGCGAACACAAAGTCGGGCCAACGTCCTGACTTTC.

V and J are TRBV6-6 and TRBJ2-6; D ambiguous. CDR1 and CDR2 from the germline V gene are MNHNY and SVGAGI (reference sequence). Trimming took off 10 bases at V and 4 bases at J, with 8 bases between the two ends. The CDR3 is made up of 12 amino acids. The CDR3, as DNA: TGTGCCACAGGTACAGGGGCCAACGTCCTGACTTTC. Residues: CATGTGANVLTF.

The rearrangement uses TRBV19 and TRBJ2-1; possible D gene TRBD2, 6 bases. This CDR3 comprises 14 residues. Per the germline V gene, CDR1 is LNHDA and CDR2 is SQIVND (reference sequence). Between the trimmed V and J ends, which lost 4 bases and 7 bases, there was a span of 14 bases. The CDR3 is CASSTLAGKNEQFF. CDR3 nucleotides: TGTGCCAGTAGTACCCTCGCGGGGAAAAATGAGCAGTTCTTC.

This chain joins TRBV30 and TRBJ1-2, with 8 bases that match TRBD1. Germline trimming cut 7 bases from V and 8 bases from J; bases unmatched to any gene: 6. The CDR3 has 11 amino acids. Germline assignment: CDR1 GTSNPN and CDR2 SVGIG (reference sequence). The CDR3 DNA is TGTGCCTCTGACAGGGGCGGGGGCTACACCTTC. Its protein is CASDRGGGYTF. Full variable domain (outside the CDR3, taken from reference TRBV30 and TRBJ1-2): SQTIHQWPATLVQPVGSPLSLECTVEGTSNPNLYWYRQAAGRGLQLLFYSVGIGQISSEVPQNLSASRPQDRQFILSSKKLLLSDSGFYLCASDRGGGYTFGSGTRLTVV.

This chain uses TRBV5-4 with TRBJ2-1; 7 nucleotides align to TRBD1. Unmatched junction bases numbered 4, after V lost 4 bases and J lost 3 bases. The CDR3 has 14 residues. Germline V CDR1 and CDR2: SGHNT, YYREEE (reference sequence). The CDR3 here is CASSKRDSYNEQFF. CDR3 nucleotide sequence: TGTGCCAGCAGCAAGAGGGACAGCTACAATGAGCAGTTCTTC.

The chain combines TRBV29-1 with TRBJ1-3, with TRBD1 as a possible D gene (5 bases). The CDR3 contains 14 residues. V lost 8 bases and J 11 bases, leaving 25 bases between the germline ends. From germline, CDR1 is SQVTM and CDR2 ANQGSEA. Written as DNA, the CDR3 is TGCAGCTATGTCCAAGGCACAGACAGAGCGCCCATATATTTT. It translates to CSYVQGTDRAPIYF. The full variable domain, completed using reference TRBV29-1 and TRBJ1-3, is SAVISQKPSRDICQRGTSLTIQCQVDSQVTMMFWYRQQPGQSLTLIATANQGSEATYESGFVIDKFPISRPNLTFSTLTVSNMSPEDSSIYLCSYVQGTDRAPIYFGEGSWLTVV.

Only a few counts were recorded for this clone. V is TRBV5-1 and J is TRBJ2-2; TRBD1 matches 9 bases. This CDR3 comprises 15 residues. Germline lookup yields CDR1 SGHRS and CDR2 YFSETQ. V trimming: 0 bases; J trimming: 4 bases; junction bases outside the gene matches: 1. The CDR3 bases are TGCGCCAGCAGCTTGGGGGGACAGGGCACCGGGGAGCTGTTTTTT. This translates into CASSLGGQGTGELFF.

The gene calls are TRBV6-6 and TRBJ2-1; 11 nucleotides align to TRBD1. The CDR3 runs to 14 residues. V lost 6 bases and J lost 7; bases outside the gene matches: 5. CDR1 is MNHNY, CDR2 SVGAGI, per germline (reference sequence). The CDR3 reads CASRSGTGGNEQFF. In DNA, the CDR3 is TGTGCCAGCAGGTCCGGGACAGGGGGAAATGAGCAGTTCTTC.

The chain uses TRBV29-1 and TRBJ1-1; weak D call: TRBD1 (6 bases). This CDR3 spans 12 amino acids. Trimming left V 8 bases short and J 5 bases short, with 15 bases between. CDR1 and CDR2 (germline): SQVTM, ANQGSEA. The CDR3 loop is CSCGGRRTEAFF. The CDR3 DNA reads as TGCAGCTGCGGGGGGCGGAGGACTGAAGCTTTCTTT.

A single count supports this clone. The chain is built from TRBV13 and TRBJ1-4; perhaps TRBD1 as D (5 bases). The CDR3 runs 17 residues. The V gene lost 2 bases and the J gene lost 3 bases, with 16 bases spanning the gap. Germline assignment: CDR1 PRHDT and CDR2 FYEKMQ (reference sequence). The CDR3 DNA follows: TGTGCCAGCAGCTTAAACCCCCAGGGATCCCCTAATGAAAAACTGTTTTTT. Its translation: CASSLNPQGSPNEKLFF.

This chain joins TRBV19 and TRBJ1-5; 8 nucleotides agree with TRBD1. V lost 9 bases to trimming and J lost 11 bases; unmatched junction nucleotides: 15. Germline loops: CDR1 LNHDA, CDR2 SQIVND (reference sequence). The CDR3 contains 14 residues. The CDR3 region has the DNA TGTGCCAGCCAGTCGGGACAGGACCTTCGGTCCCAGCATTTT. Translation gives CASQSGQDLRSQHF.

In its sample, this clone was seen a few times. The chain recombines TRBV7-8 with TRBJ2-2; D is ambiguous. V lost 0 bases to trimming and J lost 1 base, with 6 bases between them. This CDR3 is 15 amino acids long. Germline CDR1 and CDR2: SGHVS and FQNEAQ. Here the CDR3 reads CASSLALVNTGELFF. For the CDR3, the DNA is TGTGCCAGCAGCTTAGCGTTAGTGAACACCGGGGAGCTGTTTTTT.

The CDR3 DNA follows: TGTGCCAGCAGCTTAGTAGCCGGACAGGGGGCCCAGTACTTC. This sequence encodes CASSLVAGQGAQYF. This chain connects TRBV7-2 to TRBJ2-5, with 10 positions matching TRBD1. Germline V CDR1 and CDR2: SGHTA, FQGNSA. V dropped 1 base and J dropped 9; count of bases not matched to a gene: 5. This CDR3 is 14 amino acids long.

The V gene is TRBV2, the J gene TRBJ2-4; D gene uncertain. The CDR3 sequence is 17 residues long. V lost 4 bases, J lost 0 bases, and 16 bases lay in between. Looked up from germline, CDR1 is SNHLY and CDR2 is FYNNEI. The CDR3 reads CASSVGVGTIAKNIQYF. In DNA form, the CDR3 reads TGTGCCAGCAGTGTTGGGGTTGGAACAATAGCCAAAAACATTCAGTACTTC.

This clone was seen more than once but under ten times. The chain couples TRBV2 to TRBJ2-7; 7 positions agree with TRBD1. The V gene's germline CDR1 is SNHLY and CDR2 FYNNEI. The V and J ends lost 5 bases and 0 bases, in that order; junction bases with no gene match: 10. This CDR3 spans 16 amino acids. The CDR3 is CASSPLRGGPSYEQYF. In nucleotides, the CDR3 is TGTGCCAGCAGTCCCTTGAGAGGGGGCCCCTCCTACGAGCAGTACTTC.

This chain connects TRBV23-1 to TRBJ2-3, with a possible D match to TRBD1 (6 bases). TRBV23-1 is placed among ORFs of uncertain function. The CDR3 consists of 18 residues. The ends were cut back, 0 bases at V and 5 bases at J, with 21 bases in the middle. This chain's CDR3 is CASSQSYYRTAEIDTQYF. CDR3 DNA sequence: TGCGCCAGCAGTCAATCTTATTACAGGACAGCGGAAATAGATACGCAGTATTTT.

This chain links TRBV7-9 with TRBJ2-7; 11 bases map to TRBD2. The CDR3 loop spans 14 amino acids. J gave up 6 bases and V 7 bases, and 8 bases lay outside the gene matches. Germline CDR1 and CDR2: SEHNR and FQNEAQ (reference sequence). This chain's CDR3 is CASTDSGGASEQYF. The CDR3 coding sequence is TGTGCCAGCACCGATAGCGGGGGGGCCTCCGAGCAGTACTTC.

The chain is built from TRBV29-1 and TRBJ2-1, with D perhaps TRBD1 (5 bases). Trimming took off 2 bases at V and 6 bases at J, with 8 bases between the two ends. The CDR3 covers 12 residues. CDR1 and CDR2 (germline): SQVTM, ANQGSEA. The CDR3 spells CSVEPQVNEQFF. The DNA of the CDR3 is TGCAGCGTTGAACCACAGGTCAATGAGCAGTTCTTC.

This clone was counted once. The CDR3 bases are TGTGCCATCAGTGTTAGGGAGGACACTGAAGCTTTCTTT. This codes for CAISVREDTEAFF. This chain links TRBV10-3 with TRBJ1-1; D gene unclear. Germline V gives CDR1 ENHRY, CDR2 SYGVKD. The CDR3 loop spans 13 amino acids. V lost 4 bases and J 3 bases, leaving 9 bases between the germline ends.